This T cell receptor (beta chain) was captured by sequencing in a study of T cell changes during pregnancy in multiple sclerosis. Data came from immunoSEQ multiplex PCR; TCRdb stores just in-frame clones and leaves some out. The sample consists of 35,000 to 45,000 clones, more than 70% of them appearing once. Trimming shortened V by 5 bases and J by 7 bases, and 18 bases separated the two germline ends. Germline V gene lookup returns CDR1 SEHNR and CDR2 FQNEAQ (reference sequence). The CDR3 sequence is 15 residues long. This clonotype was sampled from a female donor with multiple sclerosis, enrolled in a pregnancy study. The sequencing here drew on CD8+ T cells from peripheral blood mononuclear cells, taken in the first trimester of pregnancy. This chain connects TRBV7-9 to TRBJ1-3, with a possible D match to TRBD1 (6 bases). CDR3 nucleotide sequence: TGTGCCAGCAGCCCACCCCAGGGGCTTGGTAACACCATATATTTT. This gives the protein CASSPPQGLGNTIYF.